This passage covers 22 T cell receptor beta chains from one sample sequenced in a study of T cell repertoires in cytomegalovirus infection (dated by TCRdb to the late 2010s). Sequencer: Illumina HiSeq 1500. TCRdb ran its own pipeline on the public reads, namely fastp trimming at Q25 and MiXCR clone calling, and kept in-frame beta chains. Every CDR3 protein is listed once, alongside the most common genes and DNA of its rows. This sample holds 350,000 to 400,000 distinct CDR3 sequences; approximately 30% were observed only once. The ten largest clones take up roughly 12% of the sample. Which antigens these TCRs recognize remains unknown. The treatment or condition label for this specimen denotes: in vitro stimulation with specific CMV peptide epitopes to enrich CMV-specific T cells. The specimen was cultured PBMCs, collected from culture after CMV antigen stimulation. All receptors come from a human donor in good health (CMV status not recorded). Some clones in this sample may be carry-over from other donors' samples.

This rearrangement joins TRBV12-3 or TRBV12-4 to TRBJ2-1; D is possibly TRBD2 (5 bases). CDR3 length equals 14 residues. Between the trimmed V and J ends, which lost 0 bases and 7 bases, there was a span of 10 bases. In DNA, the CDR3 is TGTGCCAGCAGTTTAGCGGGAGTGGGTAATGAGCAGTTCTTC. Its translation: CASSLAGVGNEQFF.

The chain has TRBV12-3 or TRBV12-4 and TRBJ1-2; no clear D gene. Trimming cost V 8 bases and J 8 bases, with 12 bases left between them. The CDR3 totals 11 residues. This chain's CDR3 is CASGPLLGYTF. Written as DNA, the CDR3 is TGTGCCAGCGGACCCCTCCTAGGCTACACCTTC.

This clonotype was seen more than once but under ten times. The chain has TRBV6-2 or TRBV6-3 and TRBJ2-4; 12 bases fit TRBD2. V lost 2 bases to trimming and J lost 1 base; unmatched junction nucleotides: 12. The CDR3 has 20 amino acids. The germline CDR1 and CDR2 sequences are MNHEY and SVGEGT. CDR3 DNA: TGTGCCAGCAGTTACACCACGCTAGCGGGAGGGCCTGGGGCCAAAAACATTCAGTACTTC. Residues: CASSYTTLAGGPGAKNIQYF.

The J gene is TRBJ2-3, the V gene TRBV12-3 or TRBV12-4; 9 nucleotides match TRBD1. CDR3 length: 16 residues. V lost 3 bases to trimming and J lost 0 bases; unmatched junction nucleotides: 4. The CDR3: CASSLGTGWSTDTQYF. The CDR3 coding sequence is TGTGCCAGCAGTTTGGGGACAGGGTGGAGCACAGATACGCAGTATTTT.

This chain connects TRBV20-1 to TRBJ1-2, with unresolved D. Between the trimmed V and J ends, which lost 1 base and 0 bases, there was a span of 15 bases. The CDR3 runs to 16 residues. Germline V lookup: CDR1 DFQATT, CDR2 SNEGSKA (reference sequence). The CDR3 sequence: CSARGSPRVSNYGYTF. The CDR3 region has the DNA TGCAGTGCTAGAGGTAGCCCAAGGGTATCTAACTATGGCTACACCTTC.

This clonotype was counted only a few times. The chain has TRBV19 and TRBJ1-1; D gene unclear. Germline loops: CDR1 LNHDA, CDR2 SQIVND (reference sequence). The V gene lost 6 bases and the J gene lost 4 bases, with 12 bases spanning the gap. The CDR3 consists of 13 residues. The DNA of the CDR3 is TGTGCCAGTAGAATTGGACCGGGCACTGAAGCTTTCTTT. As protein: CASRIGPGTEAFF. Based on the CDR3 plus reference TRBV19 and TRBJ1-1, the full variable domain is DGGITQSPKYLFRKEGQNVTLSCEQNLNHDAMYWYRQDPGQGLRLIYYSQIVNDFQKGDIAEGYSVSREKKESFPLTVTSAQKNPTAFYLCASRIGPGTEAFFGQGTRLTVV.

J is TRBJ1-2 and V is TRBV19; 9 positions match TRBD1. This CDR3 comprises 17 residues. The germline V gene encodes CDR1 LNHDA and CDR2 SQIVND (reference sequence). V shed 4 bases and J 8 bases; nucleotides not matched to a gene: 17. The chain's CDR3 is CASSTYRGLDRFWGYTF. The DNA for the CDR3 is TGTGCCAGTAGTACGTACAGGGGGCTGGATAGGTTTTGGGGCTACACCTTC. The variable domain in full, with the rest retrieved from reference TRBV19 and TRBJ1-2, is DGGITQSPKYLFRKEGQNVTLSCEQNLNHDAMYWYRQDPGQGLRLIYYSQIVNDFQKGDIAEGYSVSREKKESFPLTVTSAQKNPTAFYLCASSTYRGLDRFWGYTFGSGTRLTVV.

This clonotype was observed a few times. V usage is TRBV20-1 and J usage is TRBJ1-2; TRBD1 matches at 7 bases. The CDR3 extends over 14 amino acids. V lost 1 base and J lost 5; bases outside the gene matches: 7. Germline V CDR1 and CDR2: DFQATT, SNEGSKA (reference sequence). The CDR3 DNA follows: TGCAGTGCTAGAGTAAGACAGGGATGGTATGGCTACACCTTC. The encoded protein is CSARVRQGWYGYTF.

This sequence joins TRBV6-2 or TRBV6-3 and TRBJ2-3; D is undetermined. V shed 2 bases and J shed 4 bases, with 10 bases lying between them. The CDR3 covers 14 residues. CDR1 and CDR2 (germline): MNHEY, SVGEGT. This CDR3 reads CASSYGLMADTQYF. The CDR3, as DNA: TGTGCCAGCAGTTACGGGCTGATGGCAGATACGCAGTATTTT.

This clonotype was observed a few times. V gene TRBV11-3 combines with J gene TRBJ1-1, with D uncertain. CDR1 and CDR2 (germline): SGHNT, YENEEA. The length of the CDR3 is 13 residues. Between the trimmed V and J ends, which lost 3 bases and 0 bases, there was a span of 5 bases. The CDR3, as DNA: TGTGCCAGCAGCTTTCTGATGAACACTGAAGCTTTCTTT. It encodes CASSFLMNTEAFF.

The V gene is TRBV7-9, the J gene TRBJ2-2; 10 nucleotides line up with TRBD2. The CDR3 is 16 amino acids. The ends lost 4 bases at V and 4 bases at J; junction bases unmatched: 6. CDR1 is SEHNR, CDR2 FQNEAQ, per germline (reference sequence). The CDR3 DNA reads TGTGCCAGCAGCTCCAGCCTAGCGGGAGCCACCGGGGAGCTGTTTTTT. Protein product: CASSSSLAGATGELFF.

The rearrangement joins TRBV7-9 to TRBJ2-7; TRBD1 matches 7 bases. CDR3 length: 15 amino acids. J gave up 6 bases and V 5 bases, and 13 bases lay outside the gene matches. The V gene's germline CDR1 is SEHNR and CDR2 FQNEAQ (reference sequence). CDR3 bases: TGTGCCAGCAGCATCCTCAGGGGGTGGACTTCCGAGCAGTACTTC. This codes for CASSILRGWTSEQYF.

The CDR3 reads CASTQVYLNTEAFF. The CDR3 region has the DNA TGTGCCAGCACCCAGGTCTATCTGAACACTGAAGCTTTCTTT. This rearrangement joins TRBV11-3 to TRBJ1-1, with D uncertain. Trimming shortened V by 7 bases and J by 0 bases, and 12 bases separated the two germline ends. The CDR3 sequence is 14 residues long. In germline, CDR1 is SGHNT, CDR2 YENEEA.

The rearrangement links TRBV6-5 to TRBJ1-4, with D maybe TRBD1 (6 bases). Germline V gene data show CDR1 as MNHEY and CDR2 as SVGAGI. CDR3 length: 15 amino acids. V lost 0 bases to trimming and J lost 3 bases, with 8 bases between them. This CDR3 reads CASSYSAGANEKLFF. The CDR3 region has the DNA TGTGCCAGCAGTTACTCGGCAGGGGCTAATGAAAAACTGTTTTTT.

The V and J genes are TRBV19 and TRBJ1-6; TRBD1 is a possible D gene (5 bases). The germline V gene encodes CDR1 LNHDA and CDR2 SQIVND (reference sequence). Trimming removed 5 bases from V and 5 bases from J, with 13 bases in between. The CDR3 is 15 amino acids. Here the CDR3 reads CASSFFGTNNSPLHF. The CDR3 region has the DNA TGTGCCAGTAGTTTCTTTGGGACGAATAATTCACCCCTCCACTTT.

This clonotype was seen a handful of times. The chain carries TRBV6-1 and TRBJ2-1, with 11 bases that match TRBD2. Trimming removed 6 bases from V and 6 bases from J; junction bases left unmatched: 7. This CDR3 has 15 amino acids. Germline CDR1 and CDR2: MNHNS and SASEGT. The CDR3 region has the DNA TGTGCCAGCAGCAAACTAGCGGGAGAGGGCAATGAGCAGTTCTTC. Its translation: CASSKLAGEGNEQFF.

This clonotype has ten or more counts. The chain employs TRBV6-1 and TRBJ2-1; 14 positions match TRBD2. Germline CDR1 is MNHNS and CDR2 is SASEGT. This CDR3 has 17 amino acids. V lost 5 bases and J lost 9; bases outside the gene matches: 12. CDR3 loop: CASSSDLGLAGVVEQFF. Written as DNA, the CDR3 is TGTGCCAGCAGTTCCGACCTGGGACTAGCGGGAGTTGTTGAGCAGTTCTTC.

The V and J genes are TRBV28 and TRBJ2-7; 11 nucleotides align to TRBD2. Germline V gene lookup returns CDR1 MDHEN and CDR2 SYDVKM. The CDR3 has 15 residues. Trimming at V came to 6 bases and at J to 2 bases, leaving 6 bases not matched to a gene. The CDR3 loop is CASSLIAGGPYEQYF. In DNA, the CDR3 is TGTGCCAGCAGCCTCATAGCGGGAGGGCCCTACGAGCAGTACTTC.

This clonotype was recorded a few times. The chain links TRBV19 to TRBJ1-6; the match to TRBD1 covers 8 bases. The CDR3 totals 15 residues. J gave up 7 bases and V 4 bases, and 6 bases lay outside the gene matches. Germline CDR1 LNHDA, CDR2 SQIVND (reference sequence). The CDR3 bases are TGTGCCAGTAGTACCGGACAGGGAAACAATTCACCCCTCCACTTT. Its protein product is CASSTGQGNNSPLHF.

The chain recombines TRBV6-1 with TRBJ2-3; 15 nucleotides agree with TRBD2. This CDR3 region has 17 residues. Per the germline V gene, CDR1 is MNHNS and CDR2 is SASEGT. The ends lost 10 bases at V and 6 bases at J; junction bases unmatched: 14. DNA of the CDR3: TGTGCCACCAGGACTAGCGGGAGGGCCGATCGACCTGATACGCAGTATTTT. It translates to CATRTSGRADRPDTQYF.

This chain links TRBV6-2 or TRBV6-3 with TRBJ2-3, with TRBD2 matching 9 bases. Trimming at V came to 5 bases and at J to 11 bases, leaving 8 bases not matched to a gene. Germline values: CDR1 MNHEY, CDR2 SVGEGT. This CDR3 comprises 13 residues. CDR3 amino acids: CASSIASGNVQYF. CDR3 in DNA: TGTGCCAGCAGTATCGCTAGCGGGAATGTGCAGTATTTT.

This clonotype was observed a handful of times. The chain combines TRBV7-2 with TRBJ2-5; 10 bases match TRBD1. V shed 5 bases and J 4 bases; nucleotides not matched to a gene: 7. The CDR3 contains 15 residues. Germline V gene lookup returns CDR1 SGHTA and CDR2 FQGNSA. The DNA of the CDR3 is TGTGCCAGCAGCCTGAAGACAGGGGGCCTAGAGACCCAGTACTTC. Protein product: CASSLKTGGLETQYF.